This TCR beta chain comes out of a study of a mutant IDH1 vaccine in newly diagnosed glioma. Study summary: Initiation of the vaccine course occurred 4-6 weeks after radiotherapy alone, or alongside temozolomide cycles. Previous treatment comprised radiotherapy, temozolomide, or both, mostly both.

A word on this clone: Its target is not known.

The repertoire was sequenced with immunoSEQ multiplex PCR; TCRdb's copy has only in-frame clones and lacks some. The repertoire consists of around 54,000 clones, with about 90% occurring once and the leading ten covering more than 1.1%. The CDR3 length is 13 residues. Trimming pared 1 base from V and 8 bases from J, leaving 9 bases between. Germline lookup yields CDR1 MRHNA and CDR2 SNTAGT. Study-level results: Evidence of vaccine-induced immune responses was documented in about 93% of patients.

Time point of the sample: week 23, last vaccination. Alongside topical imiquimod, each dose of vaccine comprised 300 ug of mutant IDH1 20-mer peptide. The TCR sequence derives from a man aged 35-49 years with glioma. The chain joins TRBV6-4 to TRBJ2-1; no firm D call. Here the sequenced sample was PBMCs, taken from a glioma patient whose treatment included an IDH1 peptide vaccine. The CDR3 DNA follows: TGTGCCAGCAGTGACTATTCAAGGGATGAGCAGTTCTTC. It codes for CASSDYSRDEQFF.